What follows is one TCR beta chain and its context. CDR1 is SGHRS, CDR2 YFSETQ, per germline. The V end was cut by 0 bases, the J end by 6 bases, with 13 bases between. This CDR3 contains 14 residues. The data belong to a study of blood T cell repertoires in COVID-19. Study-wide context: PBMCs, B-cell-depleted T cells, or T cells were the source of the cDNA or gDNA that made up the material.

Authors' methods: Amplification from reference gene primers served as the basis for estimated nucleated cell counts. TCRdb keeps only in-frame clones here, not all; method: immunoSEQ multiplex PCR. V, J and clone size were drawn from that table, and D and trimming were deduced from the DNA. The sample gives roughly 260,000 clones, about 87% of which show up once; roughly 4% is in the top ten. Sequencing used peripheral blood. The sequence came from a man in his sixties who had recovered from COVID-19. This rearrangement joins TRBV5-1 to TRBJ2-7; D possibly corresponds to TRBD1 (5 bases). In DNA, the CDR3 is TGCGCCAGCAGCTTGGATGGACACTTGCCCGAGCAGTACTTC. As protein: CASSLDGHLPEQYF.